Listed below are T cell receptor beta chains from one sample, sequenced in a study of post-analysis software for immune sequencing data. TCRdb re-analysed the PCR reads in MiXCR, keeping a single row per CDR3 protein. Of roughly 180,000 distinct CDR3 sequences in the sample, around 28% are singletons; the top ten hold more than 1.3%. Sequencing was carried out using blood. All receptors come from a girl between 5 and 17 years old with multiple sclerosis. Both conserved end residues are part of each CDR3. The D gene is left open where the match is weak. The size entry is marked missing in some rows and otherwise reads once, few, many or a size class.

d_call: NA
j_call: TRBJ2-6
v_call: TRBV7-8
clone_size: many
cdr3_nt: TGTATTATAGAAGTGGGGGCCAACGTCCTGACTTTC
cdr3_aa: CIIEVGANVLTF

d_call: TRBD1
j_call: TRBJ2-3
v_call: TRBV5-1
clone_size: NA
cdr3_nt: TGCGCCAGCAGCCCCCAGGGGGACGCCACAGATACGCAGTATTTT
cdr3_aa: CASSPQGDATDTQYF

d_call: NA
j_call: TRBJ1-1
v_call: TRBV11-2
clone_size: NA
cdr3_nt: TGTGCCAGCAGCTTAGATAATTACGCTGAAGCTTTCTTT
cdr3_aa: CASSLDNYAEAFF

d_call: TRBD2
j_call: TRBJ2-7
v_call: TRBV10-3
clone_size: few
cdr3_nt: TGTGCCATTTCCCAGTCCCAGGGTAACGCGGGAGTAGCCCGAGACGAGCAGTACTTC
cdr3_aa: CAISQSQGNAGVARDEQYF

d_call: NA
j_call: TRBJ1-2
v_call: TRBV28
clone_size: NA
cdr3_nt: TGTGCCAGCAGATTAGAAATTGGACAGTATGGCTACACCTTC
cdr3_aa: CASRLEIGQYGYTF

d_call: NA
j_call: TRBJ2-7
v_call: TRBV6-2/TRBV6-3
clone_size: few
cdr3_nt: TGTGCCAGCAGTTACGCGGGGACTGCCTACGAGCAGTACTTC
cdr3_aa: CASSYAGTAYEQYF

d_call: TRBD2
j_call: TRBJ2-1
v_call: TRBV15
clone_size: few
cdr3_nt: TGTGCCACCAGCAGAGATAGTGGACTAGGGAATGAGCAGTTCTTC
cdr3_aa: CATSRDSGLGNEQFF

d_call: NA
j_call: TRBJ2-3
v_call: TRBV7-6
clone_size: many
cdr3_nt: TGTGCCAGCAGCTTTGATTCGAATACGCAGTATTTT
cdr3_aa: CASSFDSNTQYF

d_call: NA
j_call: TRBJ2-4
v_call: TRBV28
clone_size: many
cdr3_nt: TGTGCCAGCAGTTCCCCCCAGCGGGCCCTTCTTGAAAAGGCCAGGAACATTCAGTACTTC
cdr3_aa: CASSSPQRALLEKARNIQYF

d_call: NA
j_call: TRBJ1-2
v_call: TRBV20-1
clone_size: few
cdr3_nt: TGCAGTGCTTTTCCCCCCAGCGGAACCGGAAGACGGGATAACTATGGCTACACCTTC
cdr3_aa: CSAFPPSGTGRRDNYGYTF

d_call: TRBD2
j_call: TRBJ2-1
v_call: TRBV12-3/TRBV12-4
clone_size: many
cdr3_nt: TGTGCCAGCAGTGGGACTAGCGCCTACAATGAGCAGTTCTTC
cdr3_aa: CASSGTSAYNEQFF

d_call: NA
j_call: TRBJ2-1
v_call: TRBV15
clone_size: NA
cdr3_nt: TGTGCCACAATCGGGGGCGGGAGCTCCTACAATGAGCAGTTCTTC
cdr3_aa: CATIGGGSSYNEQFF

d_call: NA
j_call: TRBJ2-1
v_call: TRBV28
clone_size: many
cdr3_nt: TGTGCCAGCAGTCCTAGTGCACTGACCCGCTCCTCCTACAATGAGCAGTTCTTC
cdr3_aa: CASSPSALTRSSYNEQFF

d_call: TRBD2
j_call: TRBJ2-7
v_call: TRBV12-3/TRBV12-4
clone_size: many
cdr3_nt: TGTGCCAGCAGTTTAAAATCATCGGGAGGGCCTTACGAGCAGTACTTC
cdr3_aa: CASSLKSSGGPYEQYF

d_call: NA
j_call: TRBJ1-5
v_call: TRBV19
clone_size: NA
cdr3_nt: TGTGCCAGTGGAATTTTCGGGGTCGGACAGCCCCAGCATTTT
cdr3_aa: CASGIFGVGQPQHF

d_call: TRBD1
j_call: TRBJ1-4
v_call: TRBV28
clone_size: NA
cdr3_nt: TGTGCCAGCAGCCGACACAGGGGTGCTAATGAAAAACTGTTTTTT
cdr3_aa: CASSRHRGANEKLFF

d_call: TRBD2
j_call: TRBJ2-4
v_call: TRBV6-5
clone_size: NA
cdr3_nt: TGTGCCAGCAGCCCCGGGGGGAGATTATCCAAAAACATTCAGTACTTC
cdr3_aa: CASSPGGRLSKNIQYF

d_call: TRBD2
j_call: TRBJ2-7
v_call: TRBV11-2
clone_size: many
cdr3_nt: TGTGCCAGCAGCTTAGTTCCAGCGGGAGGATACGAGCAGTACTTC
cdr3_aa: CASSLVPAGGYEQYF

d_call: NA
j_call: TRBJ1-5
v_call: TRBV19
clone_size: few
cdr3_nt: TGTGCCAGTAGGACCATTTGGGGAGAGACGAGCAATCAGCCCCAGCATTTT
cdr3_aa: CASRTIWGETSNQPQHF

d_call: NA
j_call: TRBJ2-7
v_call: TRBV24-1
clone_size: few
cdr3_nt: TGTGCCACCAGTGACAGCCGGGACCCCTCTACCGAGCAGTACTTC
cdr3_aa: CATSDSRDPSTEQYF

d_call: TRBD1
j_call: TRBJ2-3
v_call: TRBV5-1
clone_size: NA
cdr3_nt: TGCGCCAGTAGACCGGGACAGGAAACTGATACGCAGTATTTT
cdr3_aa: CASRPGQETDTQYF

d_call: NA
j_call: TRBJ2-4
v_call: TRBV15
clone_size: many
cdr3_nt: TGTGCCACCAGCGACCAGACAGGCCAAAACATTCAGTACTTC
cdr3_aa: CATSDQTGQNIQYF

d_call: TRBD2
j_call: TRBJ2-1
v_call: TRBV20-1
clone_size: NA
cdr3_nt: TGCAGTGAGGCTAGCGGGAGTCAGGGAGATGGGCAGTTCTTC
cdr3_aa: CSEASGSQGDGQFF

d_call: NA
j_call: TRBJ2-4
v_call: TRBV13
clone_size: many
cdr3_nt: TGTGCCAGCAGCTTCCCGGGAGAGATAAACATTCAGTACTTC
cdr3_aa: CASSFPGEINIQYF